This T cell receptor beta chain emerged from a study of T cell repertoires in cytomegalovirus infection. Study-wide context: CMV epitopes that were recently identified and HLA-C-restricted were used alongside well-studied HLA-B-restricted ones. General study findings and limits: HLA-C-restricted CMV clonotypes gave the most frequent clonotype in two of eight donors.

Trimming took 5 bases from V and 3 from J, leaving 16 bases between them. There are 15 residues in the CDR3. Germline V gene sequence: CDR1 SGHTA, CDR2 FQGNSA. As for this clonotype: Its antigen is still unknown.

TCRdb re-derived calls from the reads in MiXCR, one entry per CDR3 protein. This sample has some 350,000 distinct CDR3 sequences, with approximately 35% found just once. The sequencing here drew on cultured PBMCs, taken from culture after CMV antigen stimulation. This TCR was recovered from a human donor in good health (CMV status not recorded). Some clones in this sample may be carry-over from other donors' samples. The V gene is TRBV7-2, the J gene TRBJ1-1; D is possibly TRBD1 (6 bases). CDR3 DNA: TGTGCCAGCAGCCCCCGACAGGCGGGCGACACTGAAGCTTTCTTT. This translates into CASSPRQAGDTEAFF.